These 28 T cell receptor beta chains came from one sample sequenced in a study of blood T cell repertoires in COVID-19. Repertoires were generated with immunoSEQ multiplex PCR, while TCRdb's copy carries only in-frame clones and drops some. The repertoire has 30,000 to 40,000 clones, less than 85% of them found once; the top ten carry roughly 15%. Input material: peripheral blood. The receptors shown here come from a human donor with acute or convalescent COVID-19. The donor label of this sample is uncertain.

The rearrangement uses TRBV5-1 and TRBJ2-3; 10 nucleotides align to TRBD1. The germline V gene encodes CDR1 SGHRS and CDR2 YFSETQ. This CDR3 contains 15 residues. J gave up 3 bases and V 4 bases, and 5 bases lay outside the gene matches. For the CDR3, the DNA is TGCGCCAGCAGCGGGGGACAGGGGTCGACAGATACGCAGTATTTT. Amino acid sequence: CASSGGQGSTDTQYF.

A single count supports this clone. The rearrangement uses TRBV19 and TRBJ1-4; possible D gene TRBD1, 5 bases. The germline V and J ends were trimmed by 3 bases and 9 bases, with 11 bases remaining between them. Germline loops: CDR1 LNHDA, CDR2 SQIVND (reference sequence). CDR3 length: 13 amino acids. The DNA for the CDR3 is TGTGCCAGTAGTATTACAGGAATTCAAAAACTGTTTTTT. This sequence encodes CASSITGIQKLFF.

V usage is TRBV4-3 and J usage is TRBJ2-7; 8 bases line up with TRBD1. This CDR3 has 15 residues. CDR1 and CDR2 (germline): LGHNA, YSLEER. The V and J ends lost 1 base and 2 bases, in that order; junction bases with no gene match: 4. CDR3 protein: CASSQGWGQAYEQYF. The CDR3 nucleotides read TGCGCCAGCAGCCAAGGATGGGGACAGGCCTACGAGCAGTACTTC.

The V and J genes are TRBV27 and TRBJ2-3, with TRBD1 matching over 8 bases. Germline assignment: CDR1 MNHEY and CDR2 SMNVEV (reference sequence). J was trimmed by 5 bases and V by 6 bases; bases with no gene match: 4. This CDR3 region has 13 residues. CDR3 loop: CASRTGAVDTQYF. The CDR3 nucleotides are TGTGCCAGCAGGACAGGGGCGGTAGATACGCAGTATTTT.

J is TRBJ1-2 and V is TRBV7-2, with 8 nucleotides matching TRBD1. This CDR3 region has 18 residues. Germline V gene lookup returns CDR1 SGHTA and CDR2 FQGNSA. Trimming removed 5 bases from V and 3 bases from J; junction bases left unmatched: 17. CDR3 sequence: CASSPAGQGGAGDYGYTF. The CDR3 region has the DNA TGTGCCAGCAGCCCTGCCGGACAGGGAGGTGCCGGTGACTATGGCTACACCTTC.

CDR3 region: CASSTNRGELFF. The DNA of the CDR3 is TGTGCCAGCAGTACGAACAGGGGGGAGCTGTTTTTT. The rearrangement joins TRBV27 to TRBJ2-2; the D gene is possibly TRBD1 (5 bases). Germline values: CDR1 MNHEY, CDR2 SMNVEV (reference sequence). V lost 5 bases and J 8 bases, leaving 9 bases between the germline ends. This CDR3 region has 12 residues.

This clone was counted only a few times. This chain joins TRBV11-3 and TRBJ1-1; D is unclear. CDR1 is SGHNT and CDR2 is YENEEA in the germline V gene. CDR3 size: 12 residues. V lost 2 bases and J lost 12, with 13 bases in between. As DNA, the CDR3 is TGTGCCAGCAGCTTAATCGGTGTGGTACCTTTCTTT. This sequence encodes CASSLIGVVPFF.

The chain carries TRBV6-6 and TRBJ1-1; 7 nucleotides agree with TRBD1. Germline loops: CDR1 MNHNY, CDR2 SVGAGI (reference sequence). The ends lost 2 bases at V and 9 bases at J; junction bases unmatched: 9. The CDR3 has 14 residues. The CDR3 spells CASSYADRDTQAFF. DNA of the CDR3: TGTGCCAGCAGTTACGCCGACAGGGACACCCAAGCTTTCTTT.

The chain has TRBV27 and TRBJ1-2; maybe TRBD1 (5 bases). Trimming stripped 7 bases from V and 6 bases from J, with 12 bases between. The germline CDR1 and CDR2 sequences are MNHEY and SMNVEV (reference sequence). The CDR3 is 12 amino acids. CDR3 sequence: CASISQGDGYTF. In nucleotides, the CDR3 is TGTGCCAGCATAAGTCAAGGGGATGGCTACACCTTC.

Only one count was recorded for this clone. This chain connects TRBV5-5 to TRBJ2-5, with 8 bases matching TRBD1. Germline lookup yields CDR1 SGHKS and CDR2 YYEKEE (reference sequence). The CDR3 sequence is 14 residues long. V dropped 3 bases and J dropped 4; count of bases not matched to a gene: 5. The CDR3 DNA is TGTGCCAGCAGCTGGACAGGGTGGGGAGAGACCCAGTACTTC. Protein product: CASSWTGWGETQYF. The entire variable domain, with the rest obtained from reference TRBV5-5 and TRBJ2-5, is as follows: DAGVTQSPTHLIKTRGQQVTLRCSPISGHKSVSWYQQVLGQGPQFIFQYYEKEERGRGNFPDRFSARQFPNYSSELNVNALLLGDSALYLCASSWTGWGETQYFGPGTRLLVL.

The rearrangement joins TRBV15 to TRBJ2-1; 7 positions match TRBD2. CDR3 size: 15 residues. V lost 1 base and J lost 7; bases outside the gene matches: 7. Germline values: CDR1 LNHNV, CDR2 YYDKDF (reference sequence). CDR3 residues: CATSRVGGGSNEQFF. For the CDR3, the DNA is TGTGCCACCAGCAGAGTAGGCGGGGGTAGTAATGAGCAGTTCTTC.

The chain links TRBV10-3 to TRBJ2-1, with 10 bases that match TRBD2. The germline gives CDR1 ENHRY, CDR2 SYGVKD. The CDR3 runs 16 residues. The ends lost 0 bases at V and 8 bases at J; junction bases unmatched: 7. CDR3 bases: TGTGCCATCAGTGAGTCGGCAGCGGGAGGGCCCCATGAGCAGTTCTTC. Protein sequence: CAISESAAGGPHEQFF.

V gene TRBV10-3 combines with J gene TRBJ2-5; possible D gene TRBD2, 5 bases. V lost 0 bases to trimming and J lost 5 bases, with 13 bases between them. In germline, CDR1 is ENHRY, CDR2 SYGVKD. This CDR3 comprises 15 residues. CDR3 sequence reads: CAISESKGVRETQYF. The DNA for the CDR3 is TGTGCCATCAGTGAGTCGAAGGGAGTTCGGGAGACCCAGTACTTC.

The chain couples TRBV18 to TRBJ2-5, with D possibly TRBD2 on 7 matching bases. This CDR3 is 13 amino acids long. Between the trimmed V and J ends, which lost 5 bases and 6 bases, there was a span of 13 bases. Germline V CDR1 and CDR2: KGHSH, LQKENI. The CDR3 protein is CASSGGGEKTQYF. CDR3 sequence (DNA): TGTGCCAGCTCAGGGGGGGGCGAGAAGACCCAGTACTTC. The full variable domain, with the rest looked up from reference TRBV18 and TRBJ2-5, is NAGVMQNPRHLVRRRGQEARLRCSPMKGHSHVYWYRQLPEEGLKFMVYLQKENIIDESGMPKERFSAEFPKEGPSILRIQQVVRGDSAAYFCASSGGGEKTQYFGPGTRLLVL.

CDR3 sequence reads: CASSEFQAGYEQYF. DNA of the CDR3: TGTGCCAGCAGTGAATTCCAGGCGGGCTACGAGCAGTACTTC. The rearrangement uses TRBV6-1 and TRBJ2-7; D perhaps matches TRBD2 (5 bases). Looked up from germline, CDR1 is MNHNS and CDR2 is SASEGT. Trimming removed 2 bases from V and 3 bases from J, with 11 bases in between. The CDR3 is 14 amino acids.

The genes are TRBV7-2 and TRBJ1-3; D may be TRBD1 (5 bases). Trimming pared 0 bases from V and 4 bases from J, leaving 10 bases between. Germline-derived CDR1 and CDR2 are SGHTA and FQGNSA. The CDR3 is 15 amino acids. The CDR3 reads CASSLAGGGGNTIYF. CDR3 nucleotide sequence: TGTGCCAGCAGCTTAGCGGGGGGTGGAGGAAACACCATATATTTT.

The genes are TRBV6-1 and TRBJ1-4; 8 positions match TRBD1. The V segment lost 2 bases and the J segment 3 bases; nucleotides outside the gene matches: 2. The CDR3 consists of 15 residues. Germline loops: CDR1 MNHNS, CDR2 SASEGT. The CDR3 DNA reads TGTGCCAGCAGTGAACCGGGACAGGCTAATGAAAAACTGTTTTTT. This codes for CASSEPGQANEKLFF.

The genes are TRBV18 and TRBJ2-7, with D possibly being TRBD2 (6 bases). Germline CDR1 KGHSH, CDR2 LQKENI. The CDR3 spans 17 residues. The V and J ends lost 0 bases and 3 bases respectively, with 18 bases between them. The CDR3 nucleotides are TGTGCCAGCTCACCACCTCTCGGGGCTAGCGTGAGCTACGAGCAGTACTTC. Translated: CASSPPLGASVSYEQYF.

The chain has TRBV3-1 (or the pseudogene TRBV3-2) and TRBJ1-6; D is perhaps TRBD1 (6 bases). The V end lost 4 bases, the J end lost 0 bases, and 10 bases lay between the germline ends. The CDR3 extends over 16 amino acids. In germline, CDR1 is LGHDT, CDR2 YNNKEL (reference sequence). CDR3 sequence: CASSRSDSSYNSPLHF. The CDR3, as DNA: TGTGCCAGCAGCCGATCGGACAGCTCCTATAATTCACCCCTCCACTTT.

This rearrangement joins TRBV19 to TRBJ2-1; TRBD2 aligns across 11 bases. The germline V gene encodes CDR1 LNHDA and CDR2 SQIVND (reference sequence). J lost 7 bases, V lost 4 bases, and 3 bases had no gene match. CDR3 size: 14 residues. The CDR3 is CASSNRLAGNEQFF. The CDR3 nucleotides are TGTGCCAGTAGTAACCGACTAGCGGGGAATGAGCAGTTCTTC.

The V call is TRBV5-4, the J call TRBJ2-1; TRBD1 matches 8 bases. The CDR3 contains 15 residues. V trimming: 0 bases; J trimming: 9 bases; junction bases outside the gene matches: 8. CDR1 is SGHNT and CDR2 is YYREEE in the germline V gene (reference sequence). CDR3 in DNA: TGTGCCAGCAGCTTGGCCTCCAGGGGGCCAGGTGAGCAGTTCTTC. Protein: CASSLASRGPGEQFF.

This clone was observed a few times. The chain uses TRBV19 and TRBJ2-1; D is unclear. This CDR3 contains 12 residues. Germline V gene sequence: CDR1 LNHDA, CDR2 SQIVND (reference sequence). V gave up 3 bases and J gave up 10 bases, with 10 bases separating them. The CDR3 spells CASSMTSREQFF. CDR3 in DNA: TGTGCCAGTAGTATGACTTCTCGGGAGCAGTTCTTC.

The chain employs TRBV5-1 and TRBJ2-5; the D is unclear. This CDR3 has 14 residues. Germline values: CDR1 SGHRS, CDR2 YFSETQ. V lost 2 bases and J lost 3, with 11 bases in between. The CDR3 reads CASSLVETKETQYF. CDR3 DNA: TGCGCCAGCAGCTTAGTTGAGACAAAAGAGACCCAGTACTTC.

This clone was found a few times. The chain carries TRBV10-1 and TRBJ2-5; 9 bases are shared with TRBD1. The junction had 5 bases not matched to a gene; V was cut back by 0 bases and J by 6 bases. Germline assignment: CDR1 WNHNN and CDR2 SYGVQD (reference sequence). CDR3 length: 15 residues. CDR3 nucleotide sequence: TGCGCCAGCAGTGAGTCCCCGGACAGGGGAAAGACCCAGTACTTC. This codes for CASSESPDRGKTQYF.

The rearrangement uses TRBV7-6 and TRBJ1-2, with a tentative D call TRBD1 (5 bases). The V gene's germline CDR1 is SGHVS and CDR2 FNYEAQ. Deletions cut 3 bases from V and 5 bases from J, with 10 bases between. CDR3 length equals 13 residues. The CDR3 nucleotides read TGTGCCAGCAGCTTCGCGGGGGGTTATGGCTACACCTTC. Translation: CASSFAGGYGYTF.

DNA for the CDR3: TGTGCCAGCAGTTTGGAGGGTTACCAGGCTCTTAGCAATCAGCCCCAGCATTTT. Translation gives CASSLEGYQALSNQPQHF. The rearrangement links TRBV28 to TRBJ1-5; D not resolved. V shed 3 bases and J shed 0 bases, with 18 bases lying between them. This CDR3 contains 18 residues. CDR1 MDHEN and CDR2 SYDVKM come from the germline V gene.

The rearrangement joins TRBV6-5 to TRBJ1-1, with 9 bases lining up with TRBD1. Germline CDR1 and CDR2: MNHEY and SVGAGI. There are 12 residues in the CDR3. J lost 13 bases, V lost 6 bases, and 9 bases had no gene match. This chain's CDR3 is CASRSTGGWGFF. DNA of the CDR3: TGTGCCAGCAGGTCAACAGGGGGCTGGGGTTTCTTT.

CDR3 protein: CASSPGGNEQYF. DNA of the CDR3: TGTGCCAGCAGCCCCGGAGGGAACGAGCAGTACTTC. J is TRBJ2-7 and V is TRBV7-3; D possibly corresponds to TRBD2 (6 bases). Germline assignment: CDR1 SGHTA and CDR2 FQGTGA. CDR3 length equals 12 residues. Trimming shortened V by 5 bases and J by 5 bases, and 10 bases separated the two germline ends.